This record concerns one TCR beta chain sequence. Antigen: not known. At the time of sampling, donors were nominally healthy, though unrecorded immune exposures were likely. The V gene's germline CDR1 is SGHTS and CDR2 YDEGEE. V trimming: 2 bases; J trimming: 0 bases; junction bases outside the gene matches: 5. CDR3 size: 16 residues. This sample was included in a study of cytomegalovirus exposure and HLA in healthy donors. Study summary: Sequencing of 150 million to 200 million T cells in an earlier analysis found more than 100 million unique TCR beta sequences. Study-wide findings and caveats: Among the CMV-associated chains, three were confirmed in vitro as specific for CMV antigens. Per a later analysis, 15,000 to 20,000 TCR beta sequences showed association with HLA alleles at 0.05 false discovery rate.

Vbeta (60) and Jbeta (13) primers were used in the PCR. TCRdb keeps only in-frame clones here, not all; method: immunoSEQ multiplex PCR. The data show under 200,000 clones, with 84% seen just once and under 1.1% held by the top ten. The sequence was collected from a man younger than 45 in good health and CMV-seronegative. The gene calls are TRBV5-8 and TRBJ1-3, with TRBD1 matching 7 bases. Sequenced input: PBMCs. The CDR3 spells CASSFRGTHSGNTIYF. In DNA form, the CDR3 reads TGTGCCAGCAGCTTCAGGGGGACTCACTCTGGAAACACCATATATTTT.